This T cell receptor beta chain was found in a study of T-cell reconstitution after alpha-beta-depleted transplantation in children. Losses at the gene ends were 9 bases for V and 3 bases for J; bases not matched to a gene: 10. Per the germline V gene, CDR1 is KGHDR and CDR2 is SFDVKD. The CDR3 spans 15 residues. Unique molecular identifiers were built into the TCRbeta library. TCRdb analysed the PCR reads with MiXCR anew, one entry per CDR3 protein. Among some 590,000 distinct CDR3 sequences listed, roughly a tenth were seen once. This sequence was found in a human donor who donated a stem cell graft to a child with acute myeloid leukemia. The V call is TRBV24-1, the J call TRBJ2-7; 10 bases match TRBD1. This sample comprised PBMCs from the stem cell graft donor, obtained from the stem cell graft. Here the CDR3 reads CATPPAGQGVYEQYF. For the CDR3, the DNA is TGTGCCACCCCTCCTGCCGGACAGGGGGTCTACGAGCAGTACTTC.